This TCR beta chain was retrieved from a study of T cells in Graves' hyperthyroidism and ophthalmopathy. As for the study in general: The authors collected peripheral blood at initial diagnosis, before any treatment. The study's findings and limits: Within blood appeared most thyroid clonotypes that had expanded above 0.001.

The V end lost 6 bases, the J end lost 4 bases, and 12 bases lay between the germline ends. This CDR3 region has 14 residues. Looked up from germline, CDR1 is SGHTA and CDR2 is FQGTGA. Using RNA transcripts as the source, TCR beta CDR3 regions were amplified. The TCR CDR3 was amplified in a first-round RT-PCR using the HTBI primer set. MiXCR, applied by TCRdb to the multiplex PCR reads, yields one record per CDR3 protein. Of about 260,000 distinct CDR3 sequences listed, approximately 21% are singletons. As concerns this clonotype: Its antigen is not identified.

It was 8 to 10 ml of fresh peripheral blood that supplied the PBMCs. Material for sequencing was blood. The sequence was obtained from a young man with Graves' ophthalmopathy. The J gene is TRBJ2-2, the V gene TRBV7-3; TRBD2 might be the D (6 bases). The chain's CDR3 is CASRLSGLTGELFF. The DNA of the CDR3 is TGTGCCAGCAGGCTTAGCGGCCTCACCGGGGAGCTGTTTTTT.